What follows are 20 T cell receptor beta chains derived from one specimen sequenced in a study of shared clonotypes between healthy human individuals. Only in-frame clones appear in the TCRdb table, and some are missing; sequencing was by immunoSEQ multiplex PCR. The sample lists around 500,000 clones, around 79% occurring once. Sequences were obtained from PBMCs. All receptors derive from a woman in her 40s in good health. Some clones in this sample may be carry-over from other donors' samples.

The chain joins TRBV6-1 to TRBJ2-3; 13 bases are shared with TRBD2. The V gene's germline CDR1 is MNHNS and CDR2 SASEGT. V trimming: 2 bases; J trimming: 3 bases; junction bases outside the gene matches: 8. CDR3 length equals 18 residues. In nucleotides, the CDR3 is TGTGCCAGCAGTGAAATAAGGAGGACTAGCGGGAGTACAGATACGCAGTATTTT. Its protein is CASSEIRRTSGSTDTQYF.

The chain employs TRBV27 and TRBJ1-2, with D possibly TRBD1 on 6 matching bases. CDR1 and CDR2 from the germline V gene are MNHEY and SMNVEV (reference sequence). There are 14 residues in the CDR3. Deletions cut 7 bases from V and 2 bases from J, with 14 bases between. The CDR3 loop reads CASNKQGLNYGYTF. CDR3 in DNA: TGTGCCAGCAATAAACAGGGTTTAAACTATGGCTACACCTTC.

V usage is TRBV4-3 and J usage is TRBJ2-4; D might be TRBD1 or TRBD2, each matching 5 bases. This CDR3 region has 16 residues. The V gene's germline CDR1 is LGHNA and CDR2 YSLEER. Trimming pared 0 bases from V and 6 bases from J, leaving 15 bases between. The CDR3 loop is CASSQDPGGSGNIQYF. The CDR3 nucleotides read TGCGCCAGCAGCCAAGATCCTGGGGGATCAGGAAACATTCAGTACTTC.

Comment on this clone: This same CDR3 is encoded by further DNA sequences in the sample. The V call is TRBV7-2, the J call TRBJ2-7; D may match TRBD1 or TRBD2 (5 bases each). CDR1 is SGHTA, CDR2 FQGNSA, per germline. This CDR3 comprises 13 residues. V lost 5 bases to trimming and J lost 4 bases, with 12 bases between them. The CDR3 spells CASSLGREYEQYF. The CDR3 DNA sequence: TGTGCCAGCAGCCTGGGACGCGAGTACGAGCAGTACTTC.

The chain recombines TRBV4-1 with TRBJ2-1; D remains ambiguous. The germline CDR1 and CDR2 sequences are MGHRA and YSYEKL. This CDR3 contains 15 residues. Trimming stripped 4 bases from V and 0 bases from J, with 10 bases between. This CDR3 reads CASSPSLSSYNEQFF. DNA of the CDR3: TGCGCCAGCAGCCCTTCTCTTAGCTCCTACAATGAGCAGTTCTTC.

The chain is built from TRBV9 and TRBJ2-7; 9 nucleotides align to TRBD2. Germline CDR1 SGDLS, CDR2 YYNGEE. With V trimmed by 3 bases and J by 3 bases, 4 bases remained unmatched. This CDR3 spans 14 amino acids. The CDR3 loop is CASSAGLARYEQYF. The CDR3 bases are TGTGCCAGCAGCGCGGGACTAGCTCGCTACGAGCAGTACTTC.

The rearrangement joins TRBV28 to TRBJ2-1; 15 positions agree with TRBD2. Losses at the gene ends were 5 bases for V and 4 bases for J; bases not matched to a gene: 15. Germline V gene lookup returns CDR1 MDHEN and CDR2 SYDVKM. The CDR3 runs to 20 residues. This CDR3 reads CASSRPGLAGGSLTYNEQFF. DNA for the CDR3: TGTGCCAGCAGTCGCCCCGGACTAGCGGGAGGGTCGCTTACGTACAATGAGCAGTTCTTC.

This CDR3 reads CASSPGQYSNGYTF. The CDR3 DNA is TGTGCCAGCTCACCCGGACAGTATTCCAATGGCTACACCTTC. The chain is built from TRBV18 and TRBJ1-2, with D tentatively TRBD1 (6 bases). The germline V gene encodes CDR1 KGHSH and CDR2 LQKENI. This CDR3 spans 14 amino acids. With 3 bases removed from V and 6 bases from J, the gap between germline ends came to 14 bases.

The chain has TRBV14 and TRBJ1-2; no firm D call. Germline V gene sequence: CDR1 SGHDN, CDR2 FVKESK. Trimming left V 2 bases short and J 3 bases short, with 22 bases between. The CDR3 loop spans 18 amino acids. The CDR3 DNA reads TGTGCCAGCAGCCAACTCGGCGCCCTAGTGGCGCGGGACTATGGCTACACCTTC. Its protein product is CASSQLGALVARDYGYTF.

The rearrangement joins TRBV29-1 to TRBJ2-7; 11 nucleotides match TRBD1. Germline loops: CDR1 SQVTM, CDR2 ANQGSEA. J was trimmed by 6 bases and V by 0 bases; bases with no gene match: 4. CDR3 size: 14 residues. The DNA for the CDR3 is TGCAGCGTTGAAGATCAAGGGACAGGGGGCGAGCAGTACTTC. This sequence encodes CSVEDQGTGGEQYF.

The V and J genes are TRBV7-9 and TRBJ2-3; tentatively, D is TRBD1 (8 bases). This CDR3 is 14 amino acids long. The V gene lost 5 bases and the J gene lost 5 bases, with 14 bases spanning the gap. Germline V gene data show CDR1 as SEHNR and CDR2 as FQNEAQ (reference sequence). CDR3: CASSPTGEGDTQYF. CDR3 in DNA: TGTGCCAGCAGCCCGACAGGGGAGGGAGATACGCAGTATTTT.

The CDR3 DNA is TGTGCCAGCAGCTCACCGACAGGGGCTAGTGAAAAACTGTTTTTT. This gives the protein CASSSPTGASEKLFF. The V gene is TRBV7-2, the J gene TRBJ1-4; 8 nucleotides line up with TRBD1. The CDR3 is made up of 15 amino acids. Germline V CDR1 and CDR2: SGHTA, FQGNSA. The V gene end was trimmed by 4 bases and the J gene end by 7 bases; junction bases not matched to a gene: 8.

The table lists this clone with a few counts. The chain links TRBV6-1 to TRBJ2-1, with 7 bases fitting TRBD2. CDR3 size: 14 residues. Germline lookup yields CDR1 MNHNS and CDR2 SASEGT. Losses at the gene ends were 5 bases for V and 8 bases for J; bases not matched to a gene: 9. As DNA, the CDR3 is TGTGCCAGCAGTAATGGACTAGAAGGGTATGAGCAGTTCTTC. Amino acid sequence: CASSNGLEGYEQFF.

The J gene is TRBJ2-1, the V gene TRBV6-5; D is unclear. Germline V gene data show CDR1 as MNHEY and CDR2 as SVGAGI. The germline V and J ends were trimmed by 2 bases and 0 bases, with 11 bases remaining between them. The length of the CDR3 is 16 residues. The CDR3: CASSYTIQSSYNEQFF. The CDR3, as DNA: TGTGCCAGCAGTTACACCATCCAGAGCTCCTACAATGAGCAGTTCTTC.

In its sample, this clone was seen once. At the DNA level, this CDR3 is encoded by other sequences in the same sample as well. This chain uses TRBV7-7 with TRBJ2-7; 8 bases map to TRBD1. CDR1 is SSHAT, CDR2 FNYEAQ, per germline (reference sequence). This CDR3 spans 15 amino acids. V lost 2 bases to trimming and J lost 3 bases; unmatched junction nucleotides: 6. The CDR3 sequence: CASSLRAGGFYEQYF. CDR3 DNA sequence: TGTGCCAGCAGCTTACGGGCAGGGGGCTTCTACGAGCAGTACTTC.

The J gene is TRBJ2-2, the V gene TRBV7-9; a weak D match, TRBD2 (6 bases). The CDR3 length is 15 residues. Between the trimmed V and J ends, which lost 1 base and 4 bases, there was a span of 10 bases. The germline CDR1 and CDR2 sequences are SEHNR and FQNEAQ (reference sequence). As DNA, the CDR3 is TGTGCCAGCAGCTTAGTGGCGGGATCCACCGGGGAGCTGTTTTTT. It codes for CASSLVAGSTGELFF.

As for this clone: One end of the junction varies from germline; a read error may be responsible. The chain recombines TRBV7-7 with TRBJ2-5; D gene unclear. CDR3 length: 14 amino acids. Germline V lookup: CDR1 SSHAT, CDR2 FNYEAQ (reference sequence). CDR3 sequence reads: CASSLGSFSETQYF. The CDR3 region has the DNA TGTGCTAGCAGCTTAGGGTCTTTTTCCGAGACCCAGTACTTC.

Details on this clone: The germline gene is not matched at one end of the junction; a read error may be the cause. V and J are TRBV5-1 and TRBJ1-2; D is unclear. Germline CDR1 and CDR2: SGHRS and YFSETQ. This CDR3 spans 12 amino acids. The CDR3 spells CASSSTADLISF. The CDR3 nucleotides are TGCGCCAGCAGTTCTACAGCCGACTTGATCTCCTTC.

CDR3 amino acids: CASSPRGTGDNQPQHF. CDR3 DNA sequence: TGTGCCAGCAGCCCACGGGGTACAGGGGACAATCAGCCCCAGCATTTT. The chain combines TRBV7-9 with TRBJ1-5; TRBD1 matches 7 bases. CDR1 and CDR2 from the germline V gene are SEHNR and FQNEAQ (reference sequence). This CDR3 comprises 16 residues. After removal of 5 bases from V and 3 bases from J, the junction contained 10 bases not matched to a gene.

This chain connects TRBV28 to TRBJ2-1; weak D call: TRBD2 (5 bases). V lost 4 bases to trimming and J lost 0 bases, with 13 bases between them. CDR3 length: 16 residues. CDR1 is MDHEN, CDR2 SYDVKM, per germline. The CDR3 spells CASSSQRTRSYNEQFF. The DNA of the CDR3 is TGTGCCAGCAGTTCTCAACGGACTCGCTCCTACAATGAGCAGTTCTTC.